The rows below give T cell receptor beta chains drawn from one sample of a study of shared clonotypes between healthy human individuals. Method: immunoSEQ multiplex PCR; TCRdb's copy keeps in-frame clones and lacks some. The sample contains 2 million to 2.5 million clones, almost 96% of which appear only once. The material sequenced was naive CD4+ T cells sorted from blood. The source of these receptors is a young man in good health. CDR3s include the opening cysteine and the closing phenylalanine or tryptophan. The D gene is left open where the match is weak. A clone size is listed for some rows: how often the clone was seen (once, few, many), or a class if it is expanded.

D gene: .
clone size: .
V gene: TRBV19
J gene: TRBJ2-5
CDR3 protein: CASRQLAQETQYF
CDR3 DNA: TGTGCCAGTAGGCAACTAGCCCAAGAGACCCAGTACTTC

D gene: TRBD1
clone size: once
V gene: TRBV5-5
J gene: TRBJ2-7
CDR3 protein: CASSITGGIYEQYF
CDR3 DNA: TGTGCCAGCAGCATAACAGGGGGGATATACGAGCAGTACTTC

D gene: TRBD1
clone size: .
V gene: TRBV11-2
J gene: TRBJ2-5
CDR3 protein: CASTTAPGQGAETQYF
CDR3 DNA: TGTGCCAGCACCACCGCCCCGGGACAGGGGGCAGAGACCCAGTACTTC

D gene: TRBD2
clone size: .
V gene: TRBV11-2
J gene: TRBJ2-3
CDR3 protein: CASSLSPNWRERTDTQYF
CDR3 DNA: TGTGCCAGCAGCTTAAGCCCCAATTGGCGGGAGAGGACAGATACGCAGTATTTT

D gene: .
clone size: .
V gene: TRBV6-5
J gene: TRBJ2-3
CDR3 protein: CASTGAALGDTQYF
CDR3 DNA: TGTGCCAGCACTGGGGCGGCACTAGGGGATACGCAGTATTTT

D gene: .
clone size: .
V gene: TRBV7-2
J gene: TRBJ2-1
CDR3 protein: CASSLADYQQFF
CDR3 DNA: TGTGCCAGCAGCTTAGCGGACTATCAGCAGTTCTTC

D gene: .
clone size: .
V gene: TRBV7-2
J gene: TRBJ1-1
CDR3 protein: CASSPGMGPNTEAFF
CDR3 DNA: TGTGCCAGCAGCCCAGGGATGGGGCCCAACACTGAAGCTTTCTTT

D gene: TRBD1
clone size: .
V gene: TRBV9
J gene: TRBJ1-6
CDR3 protein: CASSGPGQENSPLHF
CDR3 DNA: TGTGCCAGCAGCGGGCCGGGACAGGAAAATTCACCCCTCCACTTT

D gene: TRBD1
clone size: .
V gene: TRBV4-3
J gene: TRBJ1-5
CDR3 protein: CASSTIQGDNQPQHF
CDR3 DNA: TGCGCCAGCAGCACGATACAGGGGGATAATCAGCCCCAGCATTTT

D gene: .
clone size: .
V gene: TRBV7-2
J gene: TRBJ2-1
CDR3 protein: CASSLRAGSYNNEQFF
CDR3 DNA: TGTGCCAGCAGCTTAAGGGCCGGGAGCTACAACAATGAGCAGTTCTTC

D gene: TRBD1
clone size: .
V gene: TRBV2
J gene: TRBJ2-5
CDR3 protein: CASTGTGIETQYF
CDR3 DNA: TGTGCCAGCACTGGGACAGGGATAGAGACCCAGTACTTC

D gene: .
clone size: .
V gene: TRBV28
J gene: TRBJ1-4
CDR3 protein: CASRSLGRTNEKLFF
CDR3 DNA: TGTGCCAGCAGGTCCCTAGGTAGAACTAATGAAAAACTGTTTTTT

D gene: TRBD1
clone size: .
V gene: TRBV18
J gene: TRBJ2-1
CDR3 protein: CASSPPTGYNEQFF
CDR3 DNA: TGTGCCAGCTCACCACCGACAGGGTACAATGAGCAGTTCTTC

D gene: TRBD2
clone size: once
V gene: TRBV10-3
J gene: TRBJ2-2
CDR3 protein: CAISGLAGSNTGELFF
CDR3 DNA: TGTGCCATTTCCGGACTAGCGGGTTCGAACACCGGGGAGCTGTTTTTT

D gene: .
clone size: .
V gene: TRBV5-4
J gene: TRBJ1-6
CDR3 protein: CASSPMRGSPLHF
CDR3 DNA: TGTGCCAGCAGCCCAATGAGAGGTTCACCCCTCCACTTT

D gene: .
clone size: .
V gene: TRBV18
J gene: TRBJ1-3
CDR3 protein: CASSPPGTGNTIYF
CDR3 DNA: TGTGCCAGCTCACCACCGGGGACAGGAAACACCATATATTTT

D gene: .
clone size: .
V gene: TRBV7-6
J gene: TRBJ2-3
CDR3 protein: CASSLASSVRVKTDTQYF
CDR3 DNA: TGTGCCAGCAGCTTAGCATCCTCGGTCAGGGTGAAAACAGATACGCAGTATTTT

D gene: TRBD1
clone size: .
V gene: TRBV5-1
J gene: TRBJ1-3
CDR3 protein: CASSFGQGSGNTIYF
CDR3 DNA: TGCGCCAGCAGCTTCGGACAGGGCTCTGGAAACACCATATATTTT

D gene: TRBD1
clone size: few
V gene: TRBV5-1
J gene: TRBJ1-2
CDR3 protein: CASSPPTGNYGYTF
CDR3 DNA: TGCGCCAGCAGCCCCCCGACAGGGAACTATGGCTACACCTTC

D gene: .
clone size: .
V gene: TRBV5-8
J gene: TRBJ2-2
CDR3 protein: CASSPAWRNTGELFF
CDR3 DNA: TGTGCCAGCAGCCCCGCTTGGAGGAACACCGGGGAGCTGTTTTTT

D gene: .
clone size: .
V gene: TRBV7-9
J gene: TRBJ2-1
CDR3 protein: CASSLVPQRDNEQFF
CDR3 DNA: TGTGCCAGCAGCCTGGTCCCCCAGCGGGACAATGAGCAGTTCTTC

D gene: TRBD2
clone size: .
V gene: TRBV7-2
J gene: TRBJ2-1
CDR3 protein: CASSSPTSANSYNEQFF
CDR3 DNA: TGTGCCAGCAGCTCACCTACTAGCGCGAACTCCTACAATGAGCAGTTCTTC

D gene: TRBD1
clone size: once
V gene: TRBV25-1
J gene: TRBJ2-5
CDR3 protein: CASSETGGRETQYF
CDR3 DNA: TGTGCCAGCAGTGAGACAGGGGGCCGCGAGACCCAGTACTTC

D gene: TRBD1
clone size: .
V gene: TRBV6-5
J gene: TRBJ1-1
CDR3 protein: CASSPLTGGSTEAFF
CDR3 DNA: TGTGCCAGCAGCCCCCTGACAGGGGGCTCCACTGAAGCTTTCTTT

D gene: .
clone size: .
V gene: TRBV18
J gene: TRBJ2-1
CDR3 protein: CASSPSGIEGDEQFF
CDR3 DNA: TGTGCCAGCTCACCATCAGGCATAGAAGGAGATGAGCAGTTCTTC

D gene: .
clone size: .
V gene: TRBV5-1
J gene: TRBJ2-1
CDR3 protein: CASRVQTAVGDEQFF
CDR3 DNA: TGCGCCAGCAGGGTGCAAACAGCGGTCGGCGATGAGCAGTTCTTC

D gene: TRBD2
clone size: .
V gene: TRBV19
J gene: TRBJ2-5
CDR3 protein: CASRPPGGRETQYF
CDR3 DNA: TGTGCCAGTAGACCCCCGGGGGGGAGAGAGACCCAGTACTTC

D gene: .
clone size: .
V gene: TRBV5-1
J gene: TRBJ2-7
CDR3 protein: CASSPGTAGSYEQYF
CDR3 DNA: TGCGCCAGCAGCCCGGGGACTGCCGGCTCCTACGAGCAGTACTTC

D gene: TRBD1
clone size: once
V gene: TRBV6-1
J gene: TRBJ1-5
CDR3 protein: CASSDNRGDGNQPQHF
CDR3 DNA: TGTGCCAGCAGTGACAACAGGGGAGACGGCAATCAGCCCCAGCATTTT

D gene: .
clone size: .
V gene: TRBV2
J gene: TRBJ2-5
CDR3 protein: CASSPVDGAGETQYF
CDR3 DNA: TGTGCCAGCAGTCCCGTGGACGGGGCCGGAGAGACCCAGTACTTC

D gene: .
clone size: .
V gene: TRBV27
J gene: TRBJ1-1
CDR3 protein: CASSLSNRANTEAFF
CDR3 DNA: TGTGCCAGCAGTTTATCGAACAGGGCTAACACTGAAGCTTTCTTT

D gene: .
clone size: .
V gene: TRBV6-1
J gene: TRBJ1-4
CDR3 protein: CASSEAGVTNEKLFF
CDR3 DNA: TGTGCCAGCAGTGAAGCTGGGGTGACTAATGAAAAACTGTTTTTT

D gene: TRBD2
clone size: .
V gene: TRBV5-4
J gene: TRBJ2-3
CDR3 protein: CASSSQGGADTQYF
CDR3 DNA: TGTGCCAGCAGCTCTCAGGGAGGGGCAGATACGCAGTATTTT

D gene: TRBD1
clone size: .
V gene: TRBV10-3
J gene: TRBJ1-2
CDR3 protein: CAISSDRGGYGYTF
CDR3 DNA: TGTGCCATCAGTTCTGACAGGGGGGGCTATGGCTACACCTTC

D gene: .
clone size: .
V gene: TRBV9
J gene: TRBJ2-6
CDR3 protein: CASSVGRPGANVLTF
CDR3 DNA: TGTGCCAGCAGCGTAGGCAGGCCTGGGGCCAACGTCCTGACTTTC

D gene: .
clone size: .
V gene: TRBV4-1
J gene: TRBJ2-7
CDR3 protein: CASSRAFLSSHEQYF
CDR3 DNA: TGCGCCAGCAGCCGAGCTTTTTTGAGCTCCCACGAGCAGTACTTC